The rows below give T cell receptor beta chains drawn from one sample of a study of CD8 T cells in ankylosing spondylitis. TCRdb re-called the 5' RACE reads with MiXCR, one entry per CDR3 protein. The profile covers 200,000 to 250,000 distinct CDR3 sequences, with roughly 25% appearing a single time and 5% to 8% taken by the ten largest. Sequencing used blood, either unsorted or a sorted T cell fraction (not recorded which). The receptor source for this set is a male donor with ankylosing spondylitis or in good health (not recorded which). CDR3s include the opening cysteine and the closing phenylalanine or tryptophan. Fields, in order: V gene, D gene, J gene, CDR3 protein. The D gene is left open where the match is weak.

V: TRBV20-1; D: NA; J: TRBJ2-5; CDR3: CSADRETQYF
V: TRBV29-1; D: TRBD1; J: TRBJ2-3; CDR3: CSVRQGARDTQYF
V: TRBV6-2/TRBV6-3; D: NA; J: TRBJ2-1; CDR3: CASSFPTGDYETRFRNEQFF
V: TRBV25-1; D: NA; J: TRBJ1-4; CDR3: CASSEYRNTGDEKLFF
V: TRBV4-3; D: NA; J: TRBJ2-2; CDR3: CASSQVKLQGNTGELFF
V: TRBV29-1; D: NA; J: TRBJ1-5; CDR3: CSVAGDYNQPQHF
V: TRBV4-2; D: NA; J: TRBJ2-5; CDR3: CASSQDSDARGTQYF
V: TRBV28; D: TRBD2; J: TRBJ2-1; CDR3: CASSPLVLAGGYRSYNEQFF
V: TRBV11-1; D: TRBD2; J: TRBJ2-1; CDR3: CASSLQREYNEQFF
V: TRBV28; D: TRBD2; J: TRBJ2-1; CDR3: CASSIASRLAGGSSYNEQFF
V: TRBV15; D: NA; J: TRBJ2-7; CDR3: CATSRDGGGSEQYF
V: TRBV12-3/TRBV12-4; D: NA; J: TRBJ1-4; CDR3: CASSLRVGEKLFF
V: TRBV6-1; D: NA; J: TRBJ2-3; CDR3: CASRWGTSTDTQYF
V: TRBV10-3; D: TRBD2; J: TRBJ2-7; CDR3: CAASGGGNEQYF
V: TRBV25-1; D: NA; J: TRBJ1-1; CDR3: CASSLPGRGTEAFF
V: TRBV10-2; D: NA; J: TRBJ2-1; CDR3: CASRGGTYNEQFF
V: TRBV9; D: NA; J: TRBJ2-3; CDR3: CASSARGTTTDTQYF
V: TRBV20-1; D: NA; J: TRBJ2-7; CDR3: CSARSHPGLSSYEQYF
V: TRBV7-9; D: NA; J: TRBJ2-5; CDR3: CASRRAGAQETQYF